This TCR beta chain emerged from a study of T cells in Graves' hyperthyroidism and ophthalmopathy. The germline gives CDR1 SGHTA, CDR2 FQGTGA. V lost 1 base and J lost 7, with 5 bases in between. CDR3 size: 12 residues. RNA transcripts yielded amplified TCR beta CDR3 regions. The primer set for the first-round RT-PCR of the TCR CDR3 was HTBI. Each CDR3 protein is one row after TCRdb ran MiXCR on the multiplex PCR reads. The table lists over 550,000 distinct CDR3 sequences, 16% of them singletons. Study observations and caveats: Most thyroid clonotypes with frequency above 0.001 were detected in blood.

Graves' hyperthyroidism showing no ophthalmopathy progression within 18 months was considered stable. Newly diagnosed hyperthyroidism patients aged 18 to 65 years had disease lasting under 2 months. The diagnostic basis comprised clinical symptoms, serum thyroxine and TRAb, thyroid ultrasound and orbital computed tomography. This clonotype was recorded at least ten times. Its target is not known. This chain uses TRBV7-3 with TRBJ2-1; D gene ambiguous. The sequenced sample consisted of blood. This sequence originates from a woman aged 18-29 years with Graves' hyperthyroidism. CDR3 loop: CASSLIGNEQFF. DNA of the CDR3: TGTGCCAGCAGCTTAATTGGGAATGAGCAGTTCTTC.